The next 20 T cell receptor beta chains were all read from a single sample in a study of T-cell reconstitution after alpha-beta-depleted transplantation in children. Researchers prepared the TCRbeta library using unique molecular identifiers, the study reports. TCRdb reprocessed the PCR reads with MiXCR, giving one entry per CDR3 protein. The sample shows about 900,000 distinct CDR3 sequences, about 26% of them seen only once. Sequenced here: PBMCs, mostly from graft donor cells, sampled 360 days after TCRalphabeta/CD19-depleted stem cell transplant. These receptor sequences come from a boy in the first two years of life who had a stem cell transplant for SCID, so the T cells may come from the graft donor.

This chain uses TRBV19 with TRBJ1-2; D uncertain. Per the germline V gene, CDR1 is LNHDA and CDR2 is SQIVND (reference sequence). V was trimmed by 5 bases and J by 4 bases, leaving 11 bases between them. The CDR3 runs 13 residues. The CDR3 DNA sequence: TGTGCCAGTAGTTTCGATACTCCCTATGGCTACACCTTC. The encoded protein is CASSFDTPYGYTF.

The rearrangement links TRBV5-1 to TRBJ2-7; TRBD1 matches 9 bases. The CDR3 consists of 16 residues. The germline gives CDR1 SGHRS, CDR2 YFSETQ. V was pared by 5 bases and J by 4 bases, with 13 bases of the junction left unmatched. CDR3 sequence (DNA): TGCGCCAGCAGTCCGGAACCGGGACAGGGCACTTACGAGCAGTACTTC. Its translation: CASSPEPGQGTYEQYF.

The chain employs TRBV2 and TRBJ2-5; 8 bases map to TRBD2. This CDR3 has 16 residues. With V trimmed by 3 bases and J by 0 bases, 6 bases remained unmatched. Germline V gene lookup returns CDR1 SNHLY and CDR2 FYNNEI. The CDR3 coding sequence is TGTGCCAGCAGTGATTTTAGCGGGGCCTACCAAGAGACCCAGTACTTC. Translation gives CASSDFSGAYQETQYF. The full variable domain, with the rest looked up from reference TRBV2 and TRBJ2-5, is EPEVTQTPSHQVTQMGQEVILRCVPISNHLYFYWYRQILGQKVEFLVSFYNNEISEKSEIFDDQFSVERPDGSNFTLKIRSTKLEDSAMYFCASSDFSGAYQETQYFGPGTRLLVL.

The V gene is TRBV28, the J gene TRBJ2-3, with D uncertain. Trimming cost V 3 bases and J 2 bases, with 6 bases left between them. Germline CDR1 reads MDHEN; CDR2 reads SYDVKM. This CDR3 has 13 residues. The CDR3 sequence is CASSFVNTDTQYF. The CDR3 nucleotides read TGTGCCAGCAGTTTCGTAAACACAGATACGCAGTATTTT. Supplemented by reference TRBV28 and TRBJ2-3, the full variable domain reads DVKVTQSSRYLVKRTGEKVFLECVQDMDHENMFWYRQDPGLGLRLIYFSYDVKMKEKGDIPEGYSVSREKKERFSLILESASTNQTSMYLCASSFVNTDTQYFGPGTRLTVL.

The V and J genes are TRBV9 and TRBJ2-1; no reliable D call. With 0 bases removed from V and 6 bases from J, the gap between germline ends came to 13 bases. Germline-derived CDR1 and CDR2 are SGDLS and YYNGEE. CDR3 length equals 15 residues. The CDR3 sequence: CASSVEAPSTNEQFF. CDR3 nucleotides: TGTGCCAGCAGCGTAGAGGCTCCCTCGACCAATGAGCAGTTCTTC.

The V call is TRBV20-1, the J call TRBJ2-7; 8 bases are a match to TRBD1. The CDR3 is 15 residues long. V shed 0 bases, J shed 4 bases, and the junction held 8 bases outside the gene matches. The germline gives CDR1 DFQATT, CDR2 SNEGSKA (reference sequence). The CDR3 sequence: CSARELSTGEYEQYF. The DNA for the CDR3 is TGCAGTGCTAGAGAACTTTCGACAGGGGAGTACGAGCAGTACTTC.

This clonotype was observed a handful of times. The rearrangement uses TRBV4-2 and TRBJ1-1; D gene ambiguous. The germline V gene has CDR1 LGHNA and CDR2 YNFKEQ. V was trimmed by 4 bases and J by 1 base, leaving 10 bases between them. CDR3 length equals 14 residues. The CDR3 here is CASSRNERNTEAFF. CDR3 bases: TGTGCCAGCAGCCGTAACGAGAGGAACACTGAAGCTTTCTTT.

The J gene is TRBJ2-7, the V gene TRBV2; D tentatively fits TRBD1 or TRBD2 (5 bases each). The CDR3 runs 15 residues. V was pared by 3 bases and J by 2 bases, with 14 bases between. Germline CDR1 SNHLY, CDR2 FYNNEI. The CDR3 bases are TGTGCCAGCAGTGATTGGTGGGGGACCGCCTACGAGCAGTACTTC. Residues: CASSDWWGTAYEQYF.

The V and J genes are TRBV15 and TRBJ2-7, with D maybe TRBD1 (6 bases). The CDR3 contains 15 residues. Germline values: CDR1 LNHNV, CDR2 YYDKDF (reference sequence). Trimming left V 2 bases short and J 3 bases short, with 14 bases between. The CDR3 reads CATSRNRERIYEQYF. CDR3 sequence (DNA): TGTGCCACCAGCAGAAACAGGGAAAGGATCTACGAGCAGTACTTC.

This clonotype was detected a few times. V gene TRBV20-1 combines with J gene TRBJ2-3, with D perhaps matching TRBD2 (7 bases). The CDR3 length is 16 residues. Germline lookup yields CDR1 DFQATT and CDR2 SNEGSKA (reference sequence). Deletions cut 3 bases from V and 0 bases from J, with 16 bases between. CDR3 sequence: CSARGASGISTDTQYF. The CDR3 DNA is TGCAGTGCTAGGGGGGCTAGCGGAATTAGCACAGATACGCAGTATTTT.

The J gene is TRBJ2-7, the V gene TRBV6-5; 15 bases line up with TRBD2. CDR3 size: 17 residues. The trim removed 4 bases at V and 0 bases at J, leaving 4 bases unmatched. Germline V gives CDR1 MNHEY, CDR2 SVGAGI. CDR3 sequence: CASSWTSGGVSSYEQYF. As DNA, the CDR3 is TGTGCCAGCAGTTGGACTAGCGGGGGGGTAAGCTCCTACGAGCAGTACTTC.

This clonotype has more than one count but fewer than ten. V is TRBV20-1 and J is TRBJ2-1; D tentatively fits TRBD1 or TRBD2 (5 bases each). The CDR3 contains 15 residues. Trimming cost V 6 bases and J 5 bases, with 20 bases left between them. Germline values: CDR1 DFQATT, CDR2 SNEGSKA (reference sequence). Here the CDR3 DNA reads TGCAGTGCCAAGGGTTCCGGGGCGCCGGACAATGAGCAGTTCTTC. It codes for CSAKGSGAPDNEQFF.

The chain joins TRBV6-6 to TRBJ1-1; TRBD1 is a possible D gene (5 bases). The CDR3 is 13 amino acids. Germline values: CDR1 MNHNY, CDR2 SVGAGI (reference sequence). The V and J ends lost 0 bases and 10 bases respectively, with 12 bases between them. DNA of the CDR3: TGTGCCAGCAGTTACTCCGAGGAGGGGAGAGCTTTCTTT. Translated: CASSYSEEGRAFF.

V usage is TRBV7-2 and J usage is TRBJ2-6, with D possibly being TRBD1 (6 bases). CDR1 is SGHTA and CDR2 is FQGNSA in the germline V gene. The CDR3 consists of 17 residues. Trimming took 8 bases from V and 0 from J, leaving 17 bases between them. The CDR3 DNA sequence: TGTGCCAGCCAGATCCCAGGGGTCGGCTCTGGGGCCAACGTCCTGACTTTC. Protein product: CASQIPGVGSGANVLTF.

In this sample, this clonotype turned up a few times. The V gene is TRBV9, the J gene TRBJ2-3; 8 nucleotides align to TRBD1. CDR3 length equals 14 residues. Germline loops: CDR1 SGDLS, CDR2 YYNGEE. The V gene end was trimmed by 3 bases and the J gene end by 5 bases; junction bases not matched to a gene: 5. CDR3: CASSERQGRDTQYF. As DNA, the CDR3 is TGTGCCAGCAGCGAACGACAGGGGAGAGATACGCAGTATTTT.

The chain has TRBV4-2 and TRBJ2-4; 7 positions match TRBD1. CDR3 length equals 15 residues. V was clipped by 3 bases and J by 5 bases; unmatched bases: 7. Germline V gene lookup returns CDR1 LGHNA and CDR2 YNFKEQ. For the CDR3, the DNA is TGTGCCAGCAGCCAGAAGGGGGCGAGGGAAAACATTCAGTACTTC. It yields the protein CASSQKGARENIQYF.

The CDR3 spells CATAWGPEGDTQYF. CDR3 coding DNA: TGTGCCACCGCTTGGGGGCCGGAGGGAGATACGCAGTATTTT. This chain uses TRBV5-4 with TRBJ2-3; D may be TRBD1 or TRBD2 (6 bases each). V lost 9 bases, J lost 5 bases, and 19 bases lay in between. The germline CDR1 and CDR2 sequences are SGHNT and YYREEE (reference sequence). The CDR3 is 14 amino acids.

The chain is built from TRBV12-3 or TRBV12-4 and TRBJ2-7; TRBD2 aligns across 11 bases. The CDR3 has 13 residues. The trim removed 5 bases at V and 4 bases at J, leaving 1 base unmatched. The CDR3 spells CASSRLAGYEQYF. CDR3 sequence (DNA): TGTGCCAGCAGTAGACTAGCGGGGTACGAGCAGTACTTC.

There are a few counts of this clonotype. The V call is TRBV11-2, the J call TRBJ1-4, with D hard to call. CDR1 is SGHAT, CDR2 FQNNGV, per germline. The CDR3 runs 14 residues. V was cut by 1 base and J by 6 bases, with 9 bases left in between. Here the CDR3 DNA reads TGTGCCAGCAGCTTAGCATGGAGAGATGAAAAACTGTTTTTT. This translates into CASSLAWRDEKLFF.

This clonotype was found a few times. The chain uses TRBV5-6 and TRBJ1-4; D gene ambiguous. Germline values: CDR1 SGHDT, CDR2 YYEEEE. V shed 0 bases and J shed 10 bases, with 10 bases lying between them. The CDR3 covers 13 residues. The CDR3 loop reads CASSLADVGKLFF. The DNA for the CDR3 is TGTGCCAGCAGCTTGGCGGACGTGGGAAAACTGTTTTTT.